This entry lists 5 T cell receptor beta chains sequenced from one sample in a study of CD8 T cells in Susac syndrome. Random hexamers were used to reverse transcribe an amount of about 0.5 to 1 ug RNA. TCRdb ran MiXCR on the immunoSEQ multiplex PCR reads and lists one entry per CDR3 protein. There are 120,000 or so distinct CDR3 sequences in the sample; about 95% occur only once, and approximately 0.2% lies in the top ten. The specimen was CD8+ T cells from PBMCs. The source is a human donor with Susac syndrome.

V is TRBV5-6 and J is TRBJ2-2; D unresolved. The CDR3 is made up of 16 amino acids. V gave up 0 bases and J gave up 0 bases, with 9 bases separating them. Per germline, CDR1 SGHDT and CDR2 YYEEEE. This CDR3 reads CASSLGARPNTGELFF. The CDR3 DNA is TGTGCCAGCAGCTTGGGGGCCCGACCGAACACCGGGGAGCTGTTTTTT.

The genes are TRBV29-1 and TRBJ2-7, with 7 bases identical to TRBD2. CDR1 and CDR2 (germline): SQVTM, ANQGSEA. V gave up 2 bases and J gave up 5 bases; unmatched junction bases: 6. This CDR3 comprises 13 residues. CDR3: CSVERGSGDEQYF. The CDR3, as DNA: TGCAGCGTTGAAAGAGGAAGCGGGGACGAGCAGTACTTC.

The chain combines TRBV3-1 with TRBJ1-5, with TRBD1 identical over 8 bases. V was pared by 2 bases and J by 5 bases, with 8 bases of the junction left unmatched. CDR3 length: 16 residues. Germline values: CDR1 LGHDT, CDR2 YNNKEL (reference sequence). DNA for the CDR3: TGTGCCAGCAGCCAACGTGGGACAGGACCCGATCAGCCCCAGCATTTT. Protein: CASSQRGTGPDQPQHF. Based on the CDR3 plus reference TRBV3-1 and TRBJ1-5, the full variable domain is DTAVSQTPKYLVTQMGNDKSIKCEQNLGHDTMYWYKQDSKKFLKIMFSYNNKELIINETVPNRFSPKSPDKAHLNLHINSLELGDSAVYFCASSQRGTGPDQPQHFGDGTRLSIL.

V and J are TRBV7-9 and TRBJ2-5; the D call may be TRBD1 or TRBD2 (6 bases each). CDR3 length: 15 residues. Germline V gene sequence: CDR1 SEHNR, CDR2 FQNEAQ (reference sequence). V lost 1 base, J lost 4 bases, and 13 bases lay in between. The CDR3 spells CASSLELGGSETQYF. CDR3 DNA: TGTGCCAGCAGCTTAGAGTTGGGGGGCTCAGAGACCCAGTACTTC.

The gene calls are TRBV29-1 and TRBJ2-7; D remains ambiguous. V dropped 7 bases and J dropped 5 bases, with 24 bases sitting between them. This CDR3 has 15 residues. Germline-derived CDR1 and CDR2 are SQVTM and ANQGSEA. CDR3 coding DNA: TGCAGCGCCCTATCCCCCTGGAGACCCCCGGACGAGCAGTACTTC. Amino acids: CSALSPWRPPDEQYF.